What follows are 20 T cell receptor beta chains derived from one specimen sequenced in a study of T cells in Graves' hyperthyroidism and ophthalmopathy (dated by TCRdb to the late 2010s). The library was produced with multiplex PCR. Sequencing took place on an Illumina HiSeq 2000. Amplification of TCR beta CDR3 regions was carried out from RNA transcripts. For the first round of RT-PCR on the TCR CDR3, the HTBI primer set was used together with the Qiagen OneStep RT-PCR kit. TCRdb handled the public reads itself, with Q25 trimming in fastp and clone calling in MiXCR, and kept productive beta chains. Rows with one shared CDR3 protein collapse into an entry with the most common genes and DNA. The table for this sample lists hundreds of thousands of distinct CDR3 sequences; more than 30% of them were counted only once. The ten biggest clones cover approximately 10% of the sample. Sequencing input: blood. These receptors were obtained from a man aged 18 to 30 with Graves' hyperthyroidism.

To note about this clonotype: Just one base apart from a much larger clone, this may be a read error. The rearrangement joins TRBV7-2 to TRBJ1-4, with TRBD1 as a possible D gene (6 bases). The CDR3 is 14 amino acids. Trimming pared 2 bases from V and 10 bases from J, leaving 14 bases between. CDR1 and CDR2 (germline): SGHTA, FQGNSA. For the CDR3, the DNA is TGTGCCAGCAGCTTACAGGGGTTAGAAGGAAAACTGTTTTTT. It is translated as CASSLQGLEGKLFF. Together with reference TRBV7-2 and TRBJ1-4, the CDR3 gives the full variable domain: GAGVSQSPSNKVTEKGKDVELRCDPISGHTALYWYRQSLGQGLEFLIYFQGNSAPDKSGLPSDRFSAERTGGSVSTLTIQRTQQEDSAVYLCASSLQGLEGKLFFGSGTQLSVL.

In its sample, this clonotype was seen many times. The chain combines TRBV7-3 with TRBJ2-6; D unclear. CDR3 length equals 16 residues. Between the trimmed V and J ends, which lost 5 bases and 2 bases, there was a span of 13 bases. Germline V CDR1 and CDR2: SGHTA, FQGTGA. The CDR3 nucleotides read TGTGCCAGCAGCCCCCGCATCGGTGCTGGGGCCAACGTCCTGACTTTC. It encodes CASSPRIGAGANVLTF.

This clonotype was found a few times. The chain carries TRBV4-1 and TRBJ2-5; possibly TRBD1 or TRBD2 for D (5 bases each). Looked up from germline, CDR1 is MGHRA and CDR2 is YSYEKL. This CDR3 region has 13 residues. The germline V and J ends were trimmed by 6 bases and 6 bases, with 14 bases remaining between them. The CDR3 bases are TGCGCCAGCAGGGGGATTGGGGGAAAGACCCAGTACTTC. It specifies CASRGIGGKTQYF.

This clonotype was recorded many times. The chain uses TRBV29-1 and TRBJ2-2; 8 bases line up with TRBD1. The CDR3 length is 14 residues. CDR1 is SQVTM, CDR2 ANQGSEA, per germline. The trim removed 1 base at V and 5 bases at J, leaving 3 bases unmatched. DNA of the CDR3: TGCAGCGTTGAAGGGCAGGGGGCGACCGGGGAGCTGTTTTTT. It is translated as CSVEGQGATGELFF.

This chain uses TRBV5-4 with TRBJ1-1; D is undetermined. Trimming shortened V by 4 bases and J by 3 bases, and 10 bases separated the two germline ends. The CDR3 extends over 13 amino acids. In germline, CDR1 is SGHNT, CDR2 YYREEE (reference sequence). The CDR3 reads CASSLDLYTEAFF. The DNA of the CDR3 is TGTGCCAGCAGCCTGGACCTTTACACTGAAGCTTTCTTT.

CDR3 sequence (DNA): TGTGCCAGCAGCTTTGCCGACACCCCCTACGAGCAGTACTTC. Its protein is CASSFADTPYEQYF. The chain recombines TRBV7-6 with TRBJ2-7; no clear D. Germline V gene lookup returns CDR1 SGHVS and CDR2 FNYEAQ. This CDR3 has 14 residues. V was cut by 3 bases and J by 2 bases, with 11 bases left in between. The variable domain in full, completed from reference TRBV7-6 and TRBJ2-7, reads GAGVSQSPRYKVTKRGQDVALRCDPISGHVSLYWYRQALGQGPEFLTYFNYEAQQDKSGLPNDRFSAERPEGSISTLTIQRTEQRDSAMYRCASSFADTPYEQYFGPGTRLTVT.

The chain is built from TRBV7-2 and TRBJ2-7; TRBD2 matches 11 bases. The CDR3 totals 15 residues. The germline V gene has CDR1 SGHTA and CDR2 FQGNSA. J lost 7 bases, V lost 3 bases, and 8 bases had no gene match. The CDR3 DNA is TGTGCCAGCAGCTTCGGGATTAGCGGGGGGGCGGAGCAGTACTTC. It codes for CASSFGISGGAEQYF.

The sample holds a few counts of this clonotype. This chain connects TRBV6-6 to TRBJ1-6; 7 positions agree with TRBD1. Germline CDR1 is MNHNY and CDR2 is SVGAGI (reference sequence). V lost 4 bases to trimming and J lost 5 bases; unmatched junction nucleotides: 8. The CDR3 totals 16 residues. CDR3 residues: CASSFRTGGDNSPLHF. CDR3 DNA sequence: TGTGCCAGCAGTTTTCGGACAGGAGGGGATAATTCACCCCTCCACTTT.

As to this clonotype: A much larger clone sits a single nucleotide away, making a read error possible. The chain recombines TRBV10-3 with TRBJ2-7, with D possibly being TRBD2 (5 bases). The length of the CDR3 is 15 residues. Germline V gives CDR1 ENHRY, CDR2 SYGVKD. In DNA form, the CDR3 reads TGTGCCATCAGTGGGGTTGAGGCGACGAGCGGCGAGCAGTGCTTC. Amino acids: CAISGVEATSGEQCF.

This sequence joins TRBV2 and TRBJ2-7; the match to TRBD1 covers 11 bases. Germline lookup yields CDR1 SNHLY and CDR2 FYNNEI. This CDR3 spans 16 amino acids. Trimming removed 5 bases from V and 4 bases from J; junction bases left unmatched: 10. The CDR3, as DNA: TGTGCCAGCAGTTCCCACTCCGGGACAGGGGGGTACGAGCAGTACTTC. Residues: CASSSHSGTGGYEQYF.

As to this clonotype: This could be a read error, since a much larger clone is one nucleotide away. This rearrangement joins TRBV12-3 or TRBV12-4 to TRBJ1-6; the D is unclear. Trimming shortened V by 4 bases and J by 8 bases, and 12 bases separated the two germline ends. The CDR3 loop spans 14 amino acids. The CDR3 DNA is TGTGCCAGCAGTTCGTCCGCGGACGATTCACCCCTCCACTTT. Translating it yields CASSSSADDSPLHF.

The rearrangement joins TRBV11-1 to TRBJ1-6; D is undetermined. This CDR3 is built from 16 residues. V shed 7 bases and J shed 5 bases, with 18 bases lying between them. CDR1 is SGHAT, CDR2 FQDESV, per germline (reference sequence). CDR3 sequence: CASTLAGSNDNSPLHF. CDR3 nucleotides: TGTGCCAGCACCCTAGCGGGATCGAACGATAATTCACCCCTCCACTTT.

As regards this clonotype: Just one base apart from a much larger clone, this may be a read error. The chain recombines TRBV7-6 with TRBJ1-4; TRBD1 aligns across 7 bases. The J segment lost 8 bases and the V segment lost 0 bases, leaving 3 bases of the junction unmatched. Germline values: CDR1 SGHVS, CDR2 FNYEAQ. The CDR3 is 14 amino acids. CDR3 loop: CASSLAGGAEKLFF. As DNA, the CDR3 is TGTGCCAGCAGCTTAGCAGGGGGCGCGGAAAAACTGTTTTTT.

This clonotype was counted at least ten times. This rearrangement joins TRBV15 to TRBJ1-1; a possible D gene is TRBD1 (6 bases). Germline CDR1 and CDR2: LNHNV and YYDKDF (reference sequence). The V end lost 1 base, the J end lost 6 bases, and 15 bases lay between the germline ends. This CDR3 has 15 amino acids. The CDR3 coding sequence is TGTGCCACCAGCAGAGTTTCAACAGGGACGGCTGAAGCTTTCTTT. Protein product: CATSRVSTGTAEAFF. The whole variable domain, remainder taken from reference TRBV15 and TRBJ1-1, is DAMVIQNPRYQVTQFGKPVTLSCSQTLNHNVMYWYQQKSSQAPKLLFHYYDKDFNNEADTPDNFQSRRPNTSFCFLDIRSPGLGDTAMYLCATSRVSTGTAEAFFGQGTRLTVV.

The V and J genes are TRBV15 and TRBJ2-7; D uncertain. The CDR3 totals 15 residues. Germline values: CDR1 LNHNV, CDR2 YYDKDF (reference sequence). V was clipped by 3 bases and J by 6 bases, with 18 bases between them. DNA for the CDR3: TGTGCCACCAGCAGCTTAGAGTCAGGCGGTAGCGAGCAGTACTTC. Encoded protein: CATSSLESGGSEQYF. Combining the CDR3 with reference TRBV15 and TRBJ2-7 gives the whole variable domain DAMVIQNPRYQVTQFGKPVTLSCSQTLNHNVMYWYQQKSSQAPKLLFHYYDKDFNNEADTPDNFQSRRPNTSFCFLDIRSPGLGDTAMYLCATSSLESGGSEQYFGPGTRLTVT.

The sample holds many counts of this clonotype. J is TRBJ2-5 and V is TRBV29-1; the match to TRBD2 covers 10 bases. Germline V gene sequence: CDR1 SQVTM, CDR2 ANQGSEA. This CDR3 is 15 amino acids long. J was trimmed by 5 bases and V by 4 bases; bases with no gene match: 10. The CDR3 DNA sequence: TGCAGCGTTGCCCATGTAGCGGGAGGCCGGGAGACCCAGTACTTC. This translates into CSVAHVAGGRETQYF. Supplemented by reference TRBV29-1 and TRBJ2-5, the full variable domain reads SAVISQKPSRDICQRGTSLTIQCQVDSQVTMMFWYRQQPGQSLTLIATANQGSEATYESGFVIDKFPISRPNLTFSTLTVSNMSPEDSSIYLCSVAHVAGGRETQYFGPGTRLLVL.

Only a few counts were recorded for this clonotype. The gene calls are TRBV7-9 and TRBJ2-5; D remains ambiguous. From germline, CDR1 is SEHNR and CDR2 FQNEAQ (reference sequence). CDR3 length: 12 residues. Trimming took 4 bases from V and 5 from J, leaving 8 bases between them. The CDR3 spells CASSSKRETQYF. CDR3 DNA sequence: TGTGCCAGCAGCTCCAAGAGGGAGACCCAGTACTTC.

This clonotype was found a few times. The genes are TRBV2 and TRBJ2-6; tentatively, D is TRBD2 (5 bases). Germline loops: CDR1 SNHLY, CDR2 FYNNEI. With 4 bases removed from V and 0 bases from J, the gap between germline ends came to 10 bases. The CDR3 has 16 amino acids. In nucleotides, the CDR3 is TGTGCCAGCAGTGCACCTGGGAGCTCTGGGGCCAACGTCCTGACTTTC. This translates into CASSAPGSSGANVLTF.

Remarks on this clonotype: The junction does not match germline at one end; this may be a read error. The genes are TRBV7-6 and TRBJ2-5; possibly TRBD1 for D (6 bases). The CDR3 has 15 amino acids. Germline V gene data show CDR1 as SGHVS and CDR2 as FNYEAQ. CDR3 in amino acids: CASSQDRTGRETQYF. The DNA of the CDR3 is TGCGCCAGCAGCCAAGATAGAACAGGGCGGGAGACCCAGTACTTC.

The sample holds one count of this clonotype. The V call is TRBV25-1, the J call TRBJ2-5, with D perhaps assigned TRBD1 or TRBD2 (5 bases each). V dropped 6 bases and J dropped 5 bases, with 25 bases sitting between them. The CDR3 runs to 17 residues. The V gene's germline CDR1 is MGHDK and CDR2 SYGVNS. Here the CDR3 reads CASRGFRGATATETQYF. The DNA of the CDR3 is TGTGCCAGCAGGGGGTTCCGGGGCGCTACAGCAACGGAGACCCAGTACTTC. Full variable domain (outside the CDR3, taken from reference TRBV25-1 and TRBJ2-5): EADIYQTPRYLVIGTGKKITLECSQTMGHDKMYWYQQDPGMELHLIHYSYGVNSTEKGDLSSESTVSRIRTEHFPLTLESARPSHTSQYLCASRGFRGATATETQYFGPGTRLLVL.